This paragraph covers one T cell receptor (beta chain) sequence. Terminally differentiated effector memory CD45RA+ cells were left out of the naive CD8 fraction, which was CD45RO-negative and positively selected for CCR7. The sample is drawn from a study of shared clonotypes between healthy human individuals. Sequenced by immunoSEQ multiplex PCR; TCRdb stores in-frame clones only, minus some. The sample contains around 2.1 million clones, roughly 91% of which appear only once. The source material was naive CD8+ T cells from PBMCs. This clonotype was sampled from a man younger than 30 in good health. Some clones in this sample may be carry-over from other donors' samples.

The CDR3: CASSVPQTGSSGANVLTF. The CDR3 DNA is TGTGCCAGCAGCGTCCCCCAGACAGGAAGTTCTGGGGCCAACGTCCTGACTTTC. J is TRBJ2-6 and V is TRBV9; a weak D match, TRBD1 (6 bases). Germline values: CDR1 SGDLS, CDR2 YYNGEE. The CDR3 contains 18 residues. V was clipped by 2 bases and J by 1 base, with 16 bases between them.